Shown below are 19 T cell receptor beta chains from a single sample sequenced in a study of blood T cell repertoires in COVID-19. The data were produced by immunoSEQ multiplex PCR, yet TCRdb's version contains in-frame clones alone and is incomplete. The sample gives 350,000 to 450,000 clones, approximately 90% of which show up once; roughly 1.1% is in the top ten. The specimen was PBMCs or T cells enriched from blood (not recorded which). These receptors were obtained from a young man who had recovered from COVID-19.

This rearrangement joins TRBV5-1 to TRBJ1-4; D is unresolved. CDR1 SGHRS and CDR2 YFSETQ come from the germline V gene. V lost 4 bases and J 2 bases, leaving 12 bases between the germline ends. The CDR3 length is 15 residues. CDR3 in amino acids: CASSRQPGTNEKLFF. The CDR3 bases are TGCGCCAGCAGCCGACAACCCGGTACTAATGAAAAACTGTTTTTT.

This chain joins TRBV5-8 and TRBJ2-7, with TRBD2 matching over 7 bases. This CDR3 is built from 17 residues. Germline V lookup: CDR1 SGHTS, CDR2 YDEGEE. Trimming at V came to 4 bases and at J to 4 bases, leaving 17 bases not matched to a gene. CDR3 nucleotides: TGTGCCAGCAGCCTCAACGCCCGGGGGGAGAGTATTTACGAGCAGTACTTC. Residues: CASSLNARGESIYEQYF.

This clone came up once. V is TRBV12-3 or TRBV12-4 and J is TRBJ1-2; maybe TRBD1 (6 bases). Trimming left V 6 bases short and J 2 bases short, with 10 bases between. The CDR3 length is 13 residues. CDR3 protein: CASSYTGNYGYTF. The CDR3 nucleotides read TGTGCCAGCAGCTACACAGGGAACTATGGCTACACCTTC.

V gene TRBV6-5 combines with J gene TRBJ2-2; TRBD1 matches 8 bases. The CDR3 length is 13 residues. V gave up 6 bases and J gave up 3 bases; unmatched junction bases: 0. Germline lookup yields CDR1 MNHEY and CDR2 SVGAGI. The CDR3 region is CASRDRDTGELFF. Here the CDR3 DNA reads TGTGCCAGCAGGGACAGGGACACCGGGGAGCTGTTTTTT.

The chain uses TRBV28 and TRBJ1-5; D gene ambiguous. V was trimmed by 2 bases and J by 3 bases, leaving 8 bases between them. Germline lookup yields CDR1 MDHEN and CDR2 SYDVKM. This CDR3 is 14 amino acids long. The CDR3 DNA sequence: TGTGCCAGCAGTTTACAGTTGTCCAATCAGCCCCAGCATTTT. This encodes CASSLQLSNQPQHF.

This chain connects TRBV28 to TRBJ1-4, with D uncertain. Trimming pared 8 bases from V and 8 bases from J, leaving 12 bases between. From germline, CDR1 is MDHEN and CDR2 SYDVKM. There are 12 residues in the CDR3. The CDR3 bases are TGTGCCAGCGGACGTGGAGGGGAAAAACTGTTTTTT. It yields the protein CASGRGGEKLFF.

This clone was detected a few times. The V call is TRBV18, the J call TRBJ2-1; 11 nucleotides match TRBD1. Trimming at V came to 4 bases and at J to 2 bases, leaving 4 bases not matched to a gene. CDR1 and CDR2 from the germline V gene are KGHSH and LQKENI. The CDR3 is made up of 16 amino acids. Written as DNA, the CDR3 is TGTGCCAGCTCACAGGGACAGGGGGGACCCTACAATGAGCAGTTCTTC. It yields the protein CASSQGQGGPYNEQFF.

Only a few counts were recorded for this clone. The CDR3 nucleotides read TGTGCCAGCATTAGCGAGAAGACTGAAGCTTTCTTT. This gives the protein CASISEKTEAFF. This chain links TRBV27 with TRBJ1-1, with D unresolved. This CDR3 comprises 12 residues. Germline CDR1 reads MNHEY; CDR2 reads SMNVEV (reference sequence). The ends were cut back, 7 bases at V and 5 bases at J, with 11 bases in the middle.

The chain couples TRBV18 to TRBJ1-1; D call uncertain. This CDR3 is 13 amino acids long. Deletions cut 1 base from V and 1 base from J, with 4 bases between. The germline V gene encodes CDR1 KGHSH and CDR2 LQKENI. CDR3 residues: CASSPLQNTEAFF. DNA of the CDR3: TGTGCCAGCTCACCACTCCAGAACACTGAAGCTTTCTTT. Based on the CDR3 plus reference TRBV18 and TRBJ1-1, the full variable domain is NAGVMQNPRHLVRRRGQEARLRCSPMKGHSHVYWYRQLPEEGLKFMVYLQKENIIDESGMPKERFSAEFPKEGPSILRIQQVVRGDSAAYFCASSPLQNTEAFFGQGTRLTVV.

The gene calls are TRBV28 and TRBJ2-1; D is possibly TRBD2 (6 bases). In germline, CDR1 is MDHEN, CDR2 SYDVKM. Trimming shortened V by 6 bases and J by 3 bases, and 21 bases separated the two germline ends. This CDR3 is built from 17 residues. CDR3 DNA sequence: TGTGCCAGCAGCCGGTTATCGGGACTGTTATACTACAATGAGCAGTTCTTC. It translates to CASSRLSGLLYYNEQFF. The whole variable domain, remainder taken from reference TRBV28 and TRBJ2-1, is DVKVTQSSRYLVKRTGEKVFLECVQDMDHENMFWYRQDPGLGLRLIYFSYDVKMKEKGDIPEGYSVSREKKERFSLILESASTNQTSMYLCASSRLSGLLYYNEQFFGPGTRLTVL.

This chain connects TRBV1 to TRBJ2-7; the table calls TRBD2, which could not be checked here. TRBV1 is marked as a pseudogene. The CDR3 is 20 amino acids. This CDR3 is CTRFGCLNLVKRETTYEQYF. For the CDR3, the DNA is TGCACCAGATTTGGCTGCTTGAACCTTGTAAAGCGGGAGACAACCTACGAGCAGTACTTC.

V and J are TRBV28 and TRBJ1-1; 9 nucleotides match TRBD1. This CDR3 comprises 14 residues. CDR1 and CDR2 from the germline V gene are MDHEN and SYDVKM. The V gene end was trimmed by 7 bases and the J gene end by 3 bases; junction bases not matched to a gene: 6. CDR3 loop: CASKTGGQDTEAFF. The CDR3 DNA sequence: TGTGCCAGCAAGACAGGGGGACAAGACACTGAAGCTTTCTTT.

This clone was counted a few times. V gene TRBV19 combines with J gene TRBJ1-2; TRBD1 matches at 7 bases. V trimming: 6 bases; J trimming: 4 bases; junction bases outside the gene matches: 5. The V gene's germline CDR1 is LNHDA and CDR2 SQIVND (reference sequence). This CDR3 has 13 amino acids. The CDR3 protein is CASSLGQSYGYTF. CDR3 DNA sequence: TGTGCCAGTAGCCTGGGACAGTCCTATGGCTACACCTTC. Using reference TRBV19 and TRBJ1-2 for the parts outside the CDR3, the full variable domain is DGGITQSPKYLFRKEGQNVTLSCEQNLNHDAMYWYRQDPGQGLRLIYYSQIVNDFQKGDIAEGYSVSREKKESFPLTVTSAQKNPTAFYLCASSLGQSYGYTFGSGTRLTVV.

The gene calls are TRBV29-1 and TRBJ2-7, with D possibly being TRBD1 (6 bases). CDR3 length equals 14 residues. With 3 bases removed from V and 7 bases from J, the gap between germline ends came to 19 bases. Germline CDR1 and CDR2: SQVTM and ANQGSEA. CDR3 amino acids: CSVDVGEQGREQYF. CDR3 nucleotide sequence: TGCAGCGTTGACGTGGGGGAACAGGGTCGGGAGCAGTACTTC.

J is TRBJ2-7 and V is TRBV7-9, with TRBD2 as a possible D gene (6 bases). This CDR3 has 13 amino acids. CDR1 and CDR2 (germline): SEHNR, FQNEAQ (reference sequence). Trimming removed 0 bases from V and 6 bases from J, with 9 bases in between. The CDR3 reads CASSLAGGSEQYF. The CDR3, as DNA: TGTGCCAGCAGCTTAGCGGGGGGAAGCGAGCAGTACTTC.

The V and J genes are TRBV6-5 and TRBJ1-3, with D unresolved. The V gene's germline CDR1 is MNHEY and CDR2 SVGAGI. The CDR3 contains 16 residues. V lost 0 bases, J lost 0 bases, and 9 bases lay in between. For the CDR3, the DNA is TGTGCCAGCAGTTACTCTGTTAGCGTCTCTGGAAACACCATATATTTT. It specifies CASSYSVSVSGNTIYF.

The rearrangement links TRBV5-6 to TRBJ2-5, with TRBD1 matching over 7 bases. The CDR3 length is 13 residues. CDR1 and CDR2 from the germline V gene are SGHDT and YYEEEE. V lost 4 bases, J lost 3 bases, and 3 bases stayed unmatched. The CDR3 nucleotides are TGTGCCAGCAGCGGGACAGCAAAAGAGACCCAGTACTTC. As protein: CASSGTAKETQYF.

The genes are TRBV10-1 and TRBJ2-7; TRBD2 is a possible D gene (6 bases). V dropped 0 bases and J dropped 6 bases, with 6 bases sitting between them. Germline V gene sequence: CDR1 WNHNN, CDR2 SYGVQD (reference sequence). This CDR3 is built from 12 residues. CDR3 DNA: TGCGCCAGCAGTGAGTCGGGGGGCGAGCAGTACTTC. The encoded protein is CASSESGGEQYF.

A remark on this clone: Other nucleotide sequences from this sample produce the same CDR3. The chain recombines TRBV27 with TRBJ2-3; D is uncertain. Between the trimmed V and J ends, which lost 2 bases and 0 bases, there was a span of 6 bases. The germline V gene has CDR1 MNHEY and CDR2 SMNVEV (reference sequence). There are 14 residues in the CDR3. The DNA for the CDR3 is TGTGCCAGCAGTTTAATTAGCAGCACAGATACGCAGTATTTT. The encoded protein is CASSLISSTDTQYF.